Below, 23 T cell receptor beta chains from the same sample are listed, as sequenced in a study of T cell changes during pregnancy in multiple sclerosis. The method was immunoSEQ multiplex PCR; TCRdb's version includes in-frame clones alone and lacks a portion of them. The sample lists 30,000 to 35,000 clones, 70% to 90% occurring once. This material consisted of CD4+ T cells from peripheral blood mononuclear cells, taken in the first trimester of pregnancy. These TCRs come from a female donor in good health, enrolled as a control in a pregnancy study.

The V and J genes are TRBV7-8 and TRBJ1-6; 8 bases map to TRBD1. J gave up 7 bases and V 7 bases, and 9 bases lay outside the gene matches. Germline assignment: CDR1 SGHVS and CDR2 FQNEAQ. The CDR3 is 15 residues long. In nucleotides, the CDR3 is TGTGCCAGCAAGACCAGACAGGGGTCAAATTCACCCCTCCACTTT. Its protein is CASKTRQGSNSPLHF.

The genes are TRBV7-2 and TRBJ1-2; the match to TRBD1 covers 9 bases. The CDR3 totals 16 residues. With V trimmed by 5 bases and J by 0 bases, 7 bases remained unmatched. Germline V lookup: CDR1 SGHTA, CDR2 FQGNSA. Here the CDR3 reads CASSPGGQGANYGYTF. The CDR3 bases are TGTGCCAGCAGCCCGGGGGGACAGGGAGCTAACTATGGCTACACCTTC.

CDR3 bases: TGTGCCAGCAGCCCACAGGGGACCCACGAGCAGTACTTC. Encoded protein: CASSPQGTHEQYF. This chain links TRBV7-9 with TRBJ2-7; 7 bases match TRBD1. There are 13 residues in the CDR3. Germline trimming cut 5 bases from V and 5 bases from J; bases unmatched to any gene: 6. Germline V gene lookup returns CDR1 SEHNR and CDR2 FQNEAQ (reference sequence).

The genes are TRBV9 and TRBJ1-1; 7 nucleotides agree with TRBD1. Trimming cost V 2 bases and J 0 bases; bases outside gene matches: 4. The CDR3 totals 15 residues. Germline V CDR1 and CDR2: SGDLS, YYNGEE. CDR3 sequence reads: CASSVVGGLNTEAFF. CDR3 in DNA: TGTGCCAGCAGCGTCGTAGGGGGCTTGAACACTGAAGCTTTCTTT.

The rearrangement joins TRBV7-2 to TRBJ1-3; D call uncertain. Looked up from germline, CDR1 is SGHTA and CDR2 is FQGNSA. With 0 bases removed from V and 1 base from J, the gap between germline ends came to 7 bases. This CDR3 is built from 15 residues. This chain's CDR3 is CASSLAAGSGNTIYF. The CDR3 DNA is TGTGCCAGCAGCTTAGCGGCGGGATCTGGAAACACCATATATTTT.

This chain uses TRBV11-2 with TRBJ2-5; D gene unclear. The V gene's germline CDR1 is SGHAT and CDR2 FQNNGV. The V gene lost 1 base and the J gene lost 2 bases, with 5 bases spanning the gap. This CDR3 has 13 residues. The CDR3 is CASSLGYQETQYF. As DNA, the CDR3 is TGTGCCAGCAGCTTAGGCTATCAAGAGACCCAGTACTTC.

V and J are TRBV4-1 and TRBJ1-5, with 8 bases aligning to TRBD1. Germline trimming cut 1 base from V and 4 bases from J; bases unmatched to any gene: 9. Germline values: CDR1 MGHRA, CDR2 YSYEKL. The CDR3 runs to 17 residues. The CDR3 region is CASSQGFGRGRNQPQHF. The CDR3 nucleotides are TGCGCCAGCAGCCAAGGATTTGGCAGGGGGCGAAATCAGCCCCAGCATTTT.

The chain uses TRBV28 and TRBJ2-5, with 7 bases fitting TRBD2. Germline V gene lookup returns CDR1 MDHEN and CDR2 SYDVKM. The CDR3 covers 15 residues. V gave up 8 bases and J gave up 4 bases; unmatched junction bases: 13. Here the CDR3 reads CASQGGGGGRETQYF. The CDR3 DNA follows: TGTGCCAGCCAGGGTGGGGGGGGTGGTCGAGAGACCCAGTACTTC.

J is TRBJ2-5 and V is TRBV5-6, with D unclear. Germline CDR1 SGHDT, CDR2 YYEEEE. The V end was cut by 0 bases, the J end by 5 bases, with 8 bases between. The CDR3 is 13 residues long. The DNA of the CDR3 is TGTGCCAGCAGCTTGGCAATCGGGGAGACCCAGTACTTC. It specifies CASSLAIGETQYF.

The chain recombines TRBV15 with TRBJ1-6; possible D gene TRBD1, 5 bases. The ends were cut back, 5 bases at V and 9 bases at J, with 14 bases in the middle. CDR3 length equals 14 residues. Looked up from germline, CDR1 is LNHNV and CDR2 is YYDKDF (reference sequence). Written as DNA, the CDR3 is TGTGCCACCAGCCCCCGACAGAAAACTTCACCCCTCCACTTT. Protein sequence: CATSPRQKTSPLHF.

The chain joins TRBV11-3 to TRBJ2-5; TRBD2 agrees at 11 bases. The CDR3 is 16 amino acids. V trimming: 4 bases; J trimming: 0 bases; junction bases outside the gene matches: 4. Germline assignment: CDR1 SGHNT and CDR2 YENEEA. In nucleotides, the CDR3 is TGTGCCAGCAGCTCGGTGACTAGCGGGGACCAAGAGACCCAGTACTTC. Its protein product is CASSSVTSGDQETQYF.

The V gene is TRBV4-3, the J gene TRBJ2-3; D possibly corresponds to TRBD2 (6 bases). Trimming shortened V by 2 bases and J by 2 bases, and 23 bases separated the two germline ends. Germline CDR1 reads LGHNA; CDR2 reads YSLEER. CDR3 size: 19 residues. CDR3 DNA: TGCGCCAGCAGCCAATTACCACCGAGGAGTAGCGGATTCACAGATACGCAGTATTTT. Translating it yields CASSQLPPRSSGFTDTQYF.

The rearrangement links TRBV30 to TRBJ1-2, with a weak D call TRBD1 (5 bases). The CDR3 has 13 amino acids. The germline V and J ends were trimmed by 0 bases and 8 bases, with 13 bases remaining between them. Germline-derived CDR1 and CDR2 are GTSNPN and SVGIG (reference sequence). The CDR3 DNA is TGTGCCTGGAGTGTAAGGGGAGGGAACGGCTACACCTTC. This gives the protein CAWSVRGGNGYTF. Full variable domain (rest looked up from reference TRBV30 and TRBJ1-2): SQTIHQWPATLVQPVGSPLSLECTVEGTSNPNLYWYRQAAGRGLQLLFYSVGIGQISSEVPQNLSASRPQDRQFILSSKKLLLSDSGFYLCAWSVRGGNGYTFGSGTRLTVV.

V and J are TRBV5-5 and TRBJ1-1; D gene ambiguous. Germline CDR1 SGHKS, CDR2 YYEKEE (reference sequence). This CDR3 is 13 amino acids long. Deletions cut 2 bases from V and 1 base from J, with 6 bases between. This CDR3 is CASSFNRNTEAFF. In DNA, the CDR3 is TGTGCCAGCAGCTTTAATAGGAACACTGAAGCTTTCTTT.

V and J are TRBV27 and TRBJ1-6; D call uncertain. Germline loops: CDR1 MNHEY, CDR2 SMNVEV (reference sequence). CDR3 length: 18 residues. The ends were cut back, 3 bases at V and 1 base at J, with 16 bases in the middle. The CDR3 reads CASSFNKGVKSYNSPLHF. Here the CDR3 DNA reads TGTGCCAGCAGTTTTAATAAGGGAGTGAAGTCCTATAATTCACCCCTCCACTTT.

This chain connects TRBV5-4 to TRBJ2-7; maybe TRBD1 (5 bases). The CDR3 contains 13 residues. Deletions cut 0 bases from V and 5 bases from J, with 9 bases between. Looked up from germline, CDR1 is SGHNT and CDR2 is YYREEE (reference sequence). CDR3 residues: CASSLGPRDEQYF. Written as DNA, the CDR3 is TGTGCCAGCAGCTTGGGACCCAGGGACGAGCAGTACTTC.

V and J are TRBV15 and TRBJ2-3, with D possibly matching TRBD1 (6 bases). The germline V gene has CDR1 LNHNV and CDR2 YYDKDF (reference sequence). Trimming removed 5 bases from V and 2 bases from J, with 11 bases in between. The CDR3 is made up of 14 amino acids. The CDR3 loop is CATSSTGPTDTQYF. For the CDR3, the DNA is TGTGCCACCAGCTCGACAGGCCCCACAGATACGCAGTATTTT.

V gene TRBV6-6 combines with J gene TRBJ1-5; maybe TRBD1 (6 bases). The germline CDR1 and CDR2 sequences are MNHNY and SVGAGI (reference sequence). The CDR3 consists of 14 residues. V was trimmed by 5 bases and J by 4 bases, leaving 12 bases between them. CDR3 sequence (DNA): TGTGCCAGCAGTACACAGGGTGGGAATCAGCCCCAGCATTTT. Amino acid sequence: CASSTQGGNQPQHF.

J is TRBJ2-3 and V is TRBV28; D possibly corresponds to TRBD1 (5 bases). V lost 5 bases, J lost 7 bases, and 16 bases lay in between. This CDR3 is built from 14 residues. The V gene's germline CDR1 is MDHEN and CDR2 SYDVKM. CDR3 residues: CASSPIIRGNTQYF. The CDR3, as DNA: TGTGCCAGCAGTCCGATTATTAGGGGCAATACGCAGTATTTT.

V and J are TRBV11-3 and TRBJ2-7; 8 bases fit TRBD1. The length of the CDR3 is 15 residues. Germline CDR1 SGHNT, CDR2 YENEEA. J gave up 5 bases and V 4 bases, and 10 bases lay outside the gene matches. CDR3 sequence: CASSSQQGALNEQYF. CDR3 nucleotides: TGTGCCAGCAGCTCCCAGCAGGGGGCTCTTAACGAGCAGTACTTC.

For the CDR3, the DNA is TGTGCCAGCAGCCAGGACACGAACGAGCAGTACTTC. It is translated as CASSQDTNEQYF. The rearrangement uses TRBV7-2 and TRBJ2-7; a weak D match, TRBD1 (5 bases). The CDR3 loop spans 12 amino acids. The germline V gene encodes CDR1 SGHTA and CDR2 FQGNSA. Trimming pared 5 bases from V and 5 bases from J, leaving 10 bases between.

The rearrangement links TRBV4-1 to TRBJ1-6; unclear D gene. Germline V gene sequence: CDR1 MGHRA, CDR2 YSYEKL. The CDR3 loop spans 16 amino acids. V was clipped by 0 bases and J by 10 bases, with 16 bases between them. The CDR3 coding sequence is TGCGCCAGCAGCCAAGATGTGGCAGGTCGAAGCTCACCCCTCCACTTT. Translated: CASSQDVAGRSSPLHF.

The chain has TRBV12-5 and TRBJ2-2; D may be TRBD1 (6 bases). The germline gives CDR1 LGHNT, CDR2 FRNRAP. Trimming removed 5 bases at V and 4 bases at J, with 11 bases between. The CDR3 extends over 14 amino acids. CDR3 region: CASGLMTGTGELFF. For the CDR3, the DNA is TGTGCTAGTGGTCTGATGACAGGCACCGGGGAGCTGTTTTTT.